The source of this T cell receptor (beta chain) is a study of OX40 agonist ivuxolimab in advanced cancers. Per the germline V gene, CDR1 is SGHAT and CDR2 is FQNNGV. The CDR3 extends over 14 amino acids. Between the trimmed V and J ends, which lost 4 bases and 0 bases, there was a span of 9 bases. Study-wide points: At 0.1-3.0 mg/kg, partial responders had clonal expansion among the lowest observed. Blood T cells, both CD4+ and CD8+, expanded clonally by week 6 at 0.1 to 3.0 mg/kg.

About this clone: Its antigen is unknown.

Here immunoSEQ multiplex PCR was the method, and the copy in TCRdb shows in-frame clones only, minus some. Among over 45,000 clones, around nine tenths were seen once, and the ten largest hold 25% to 40%. Samples of blood were obtained at baseline, on cycle 4 day 1, and on cycle 7 day 1. The specimen was CD4+ or CD8+ T cells sorted from blood, collected in a trial of the OX40 agonist ivuxolimab. This chain uses TRBV11-2 with TRBJ1-1; no definite D call. This clonotype was sampled from an adult with an advanced solid tumor such as melanoma, head and neck, liver or kidney cancer. The chain's CDR3 is CASSSKTVNTEAFF. CDR3 bases: TGTGCCAGCAGCTCTAAAACAGTGAACACTGAAGCTTTCTTT.